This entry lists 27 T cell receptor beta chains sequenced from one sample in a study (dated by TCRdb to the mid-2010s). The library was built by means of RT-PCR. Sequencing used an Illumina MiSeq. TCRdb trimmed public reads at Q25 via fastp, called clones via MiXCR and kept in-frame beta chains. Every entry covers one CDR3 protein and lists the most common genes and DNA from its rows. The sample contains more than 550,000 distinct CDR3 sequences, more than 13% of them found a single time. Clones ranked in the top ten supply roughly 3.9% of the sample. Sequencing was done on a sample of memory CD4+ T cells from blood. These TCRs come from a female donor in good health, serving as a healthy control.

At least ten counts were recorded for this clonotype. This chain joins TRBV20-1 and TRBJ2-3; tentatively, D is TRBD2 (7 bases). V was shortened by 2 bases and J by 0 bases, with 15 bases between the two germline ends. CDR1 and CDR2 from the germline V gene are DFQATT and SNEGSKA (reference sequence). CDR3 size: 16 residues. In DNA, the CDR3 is TGCAGTGCTAGACGACGGGGAGGGGGTAGCACAGATACGCAGTATTTT. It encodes CSARRRGGGSTDTQYF.

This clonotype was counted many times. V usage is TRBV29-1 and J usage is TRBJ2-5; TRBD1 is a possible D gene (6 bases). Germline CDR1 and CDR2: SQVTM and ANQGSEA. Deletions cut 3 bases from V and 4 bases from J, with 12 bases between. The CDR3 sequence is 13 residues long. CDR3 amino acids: CSVEWGRGETQYF. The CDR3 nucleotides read TGCAGCGTTGAGTGGGGGCGCGGAGAGACCCAGTACTTC.

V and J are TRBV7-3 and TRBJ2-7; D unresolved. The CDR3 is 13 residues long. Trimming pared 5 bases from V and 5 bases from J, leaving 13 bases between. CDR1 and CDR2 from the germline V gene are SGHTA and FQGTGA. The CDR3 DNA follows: TGTGCCAGCAGCAGATGGGGTCCTGACGAGCAGTACTTC. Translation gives CASSRWGPDEQYF.

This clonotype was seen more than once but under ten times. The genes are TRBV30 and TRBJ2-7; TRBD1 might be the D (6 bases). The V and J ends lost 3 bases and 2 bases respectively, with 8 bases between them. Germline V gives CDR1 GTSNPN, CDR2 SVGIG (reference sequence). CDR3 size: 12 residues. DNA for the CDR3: TGTGCCTGGAGAGGGGGTACCTACGAGCAGTACTTC. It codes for CAWRGGTYEQYF.

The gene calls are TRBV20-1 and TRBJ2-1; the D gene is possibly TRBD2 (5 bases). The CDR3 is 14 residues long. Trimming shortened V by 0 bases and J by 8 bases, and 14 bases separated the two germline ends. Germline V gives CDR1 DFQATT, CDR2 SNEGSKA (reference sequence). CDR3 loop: CSAREVGARDEQFF. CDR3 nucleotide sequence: TGCAGTGCTAGAGAGGTGGGAGCTAGGGATGAGCAGTTCTTC.

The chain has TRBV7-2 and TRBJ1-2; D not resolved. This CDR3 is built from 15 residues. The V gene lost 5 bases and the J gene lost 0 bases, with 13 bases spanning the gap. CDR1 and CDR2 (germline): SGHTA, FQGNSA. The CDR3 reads CASSPGRVTNYGYTF. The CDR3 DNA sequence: TGTGCCAGCAGCCCTGGGCGGGTTACTAACTATGGCTACACCTTC.

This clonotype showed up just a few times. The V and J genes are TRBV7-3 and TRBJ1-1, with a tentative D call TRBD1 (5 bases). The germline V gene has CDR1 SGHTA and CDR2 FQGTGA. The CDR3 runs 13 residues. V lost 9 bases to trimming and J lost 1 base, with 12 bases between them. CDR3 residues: CASSRAGNTEAFF. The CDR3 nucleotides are TGTGCCAGTTCCAGGGCAGGGAACACTGAAGCTTTCTTT.

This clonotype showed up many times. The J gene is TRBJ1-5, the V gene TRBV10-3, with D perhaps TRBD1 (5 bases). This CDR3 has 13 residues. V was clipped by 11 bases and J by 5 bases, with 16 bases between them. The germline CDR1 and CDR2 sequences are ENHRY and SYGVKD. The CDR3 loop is CAASQDGDQPQHF. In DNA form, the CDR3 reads TGTGCCGCATCACAGGACGGCGATCAGCCCCAGCATTTT.

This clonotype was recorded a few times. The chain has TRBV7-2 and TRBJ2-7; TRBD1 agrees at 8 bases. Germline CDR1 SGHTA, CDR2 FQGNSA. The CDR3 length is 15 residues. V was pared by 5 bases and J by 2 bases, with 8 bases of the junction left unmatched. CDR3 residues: CASSTSTGDPYEQYF. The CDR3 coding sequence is TGTGCCAGCAGCACCTCGACAGGGGATCCCTACGAGCAGTACTTC. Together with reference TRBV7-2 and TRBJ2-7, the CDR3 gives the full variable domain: GAGVSQSPSNKVTEKGKDVELRCDPISGHTALYWYRQSLGQGLEFLIYFQGNSAPDKSGLPSDRFSAERTGGSVSTLTIQRTQQEDSAVYLCASSTSTGDPYEQYFGPGTRLTVT.

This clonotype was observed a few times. Here the CDR3 reads CASSFPRGRGFYNEQFF. For the CDR3, the DNA is TGTGCCAGCAGTTTTCCGAGGGGGCGCGGGTTCTACAATGAGCAGTTCTTC. The chain recombines TRBV28 with TRBJ2-1; 7 nucleotides agree with TRBD1. CDR1 is MDHEN and CDR2 is SYDVKM in the germline V gene. CDR3 length: 17 residues. The V and J ends lost 3 bases and 3 bases, in that order; junction bases with no gene match: 11.

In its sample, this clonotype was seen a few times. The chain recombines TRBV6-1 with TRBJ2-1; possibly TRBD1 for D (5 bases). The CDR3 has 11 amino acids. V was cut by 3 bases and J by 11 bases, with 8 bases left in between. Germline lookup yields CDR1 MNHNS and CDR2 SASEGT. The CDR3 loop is CASSDRAKQFF. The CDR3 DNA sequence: TGTGCCAGCAGTGACAGGGCGAAGCAGTTCTTC.

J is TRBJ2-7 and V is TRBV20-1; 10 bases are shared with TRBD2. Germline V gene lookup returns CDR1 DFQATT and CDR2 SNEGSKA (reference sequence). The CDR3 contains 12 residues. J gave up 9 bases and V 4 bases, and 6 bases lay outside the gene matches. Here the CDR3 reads CSAKSGRVGQYF. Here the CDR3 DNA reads TGCAGTGCTAAAAGCGGGAGGGTTGGGCAGTACTTC.

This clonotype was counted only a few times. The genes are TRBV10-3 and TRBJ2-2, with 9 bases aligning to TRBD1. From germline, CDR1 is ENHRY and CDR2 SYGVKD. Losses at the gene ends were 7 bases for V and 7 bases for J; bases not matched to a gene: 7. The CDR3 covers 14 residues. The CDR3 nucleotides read TGTGCCATCAACCGGGACAGGGAGGGCGGGGAGCTGTTTTTT. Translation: CAINRDREGGELFF.

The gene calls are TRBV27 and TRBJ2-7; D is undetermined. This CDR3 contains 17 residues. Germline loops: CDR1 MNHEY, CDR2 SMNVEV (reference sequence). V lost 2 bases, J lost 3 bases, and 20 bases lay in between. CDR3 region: CASSLKRSWQSFYEQYF. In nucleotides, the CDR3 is TGTGCCAGCAGTTTAAAACGATCGTGGCAATCATTCTACGAGCAGTACTTC.

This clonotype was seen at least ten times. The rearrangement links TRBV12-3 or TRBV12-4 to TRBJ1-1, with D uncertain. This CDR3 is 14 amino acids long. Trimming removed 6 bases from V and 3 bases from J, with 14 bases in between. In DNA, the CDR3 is TGTGCCAGCAGACGTGACCCAGTGGACACTGAAGCTTTCTTT. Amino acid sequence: CASRRDPVDTEAFF.

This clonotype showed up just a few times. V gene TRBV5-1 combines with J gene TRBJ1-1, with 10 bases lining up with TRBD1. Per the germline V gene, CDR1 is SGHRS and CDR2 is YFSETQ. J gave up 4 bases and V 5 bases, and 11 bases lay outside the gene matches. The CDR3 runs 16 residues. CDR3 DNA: TGCGCCAGCAGTCGACAGACAGGGGGCGAAGGCACTGAAGCTTTCTTT. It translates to CASSRQTGGEGTEAFF.

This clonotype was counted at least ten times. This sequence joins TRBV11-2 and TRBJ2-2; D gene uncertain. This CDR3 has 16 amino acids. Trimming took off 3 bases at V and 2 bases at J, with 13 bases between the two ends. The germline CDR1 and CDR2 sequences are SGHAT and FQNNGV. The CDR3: CASSFSSAINTGELFF. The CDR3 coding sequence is TGTGCCAGCAGCTTCTCCTCGGCTATCAACACCGGGGAGCTGTTTTTT.

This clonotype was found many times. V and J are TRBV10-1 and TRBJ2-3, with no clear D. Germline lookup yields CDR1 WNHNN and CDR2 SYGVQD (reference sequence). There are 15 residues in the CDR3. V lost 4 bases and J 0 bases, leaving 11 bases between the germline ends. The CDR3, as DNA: TGCGCCAGCAGTGGGGCCGGCGCTAGCACAGATACGCAGTATTTT. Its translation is CASSGAGASTDTQYF.

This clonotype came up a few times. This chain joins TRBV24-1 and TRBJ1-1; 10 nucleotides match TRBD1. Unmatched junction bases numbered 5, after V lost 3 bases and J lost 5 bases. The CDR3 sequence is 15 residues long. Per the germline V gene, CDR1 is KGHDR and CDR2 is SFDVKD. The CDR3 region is CATSDAGQGGTEAFF. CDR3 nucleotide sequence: TGTGCCACCAGTGATGCCGGACAGGGGGGGACTGAAGCTTTCTTT.

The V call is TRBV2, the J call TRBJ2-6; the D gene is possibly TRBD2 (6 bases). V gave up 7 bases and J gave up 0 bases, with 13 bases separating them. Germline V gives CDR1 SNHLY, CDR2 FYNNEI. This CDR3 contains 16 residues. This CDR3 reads CASIRDFNSGANVLTF. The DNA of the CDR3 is TGTGCCAGCATCCGGGACTTTAACTCTGGGGCCAACGTCCTGACTTTC.

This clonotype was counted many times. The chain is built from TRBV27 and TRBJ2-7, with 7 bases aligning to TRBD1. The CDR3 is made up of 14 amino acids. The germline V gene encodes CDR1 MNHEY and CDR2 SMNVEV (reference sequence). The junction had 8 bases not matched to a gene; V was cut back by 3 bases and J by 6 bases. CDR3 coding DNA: TGTGCCAGCAGTTTCGACAGGGTCCCTCTCGAGCAGTACTTC. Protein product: CASSFDRVPLEQYF.

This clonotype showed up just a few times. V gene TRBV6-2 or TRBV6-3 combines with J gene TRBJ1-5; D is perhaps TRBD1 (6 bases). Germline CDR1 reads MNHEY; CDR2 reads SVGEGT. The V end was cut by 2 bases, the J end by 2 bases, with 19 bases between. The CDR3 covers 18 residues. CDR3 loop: CASSYGGGGGYGNQPQHF. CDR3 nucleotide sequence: TGTGCCAGCAGTTACGGGGGTGGGGGCGGCTATGGCAATCAGCCCCAGCATTTT.

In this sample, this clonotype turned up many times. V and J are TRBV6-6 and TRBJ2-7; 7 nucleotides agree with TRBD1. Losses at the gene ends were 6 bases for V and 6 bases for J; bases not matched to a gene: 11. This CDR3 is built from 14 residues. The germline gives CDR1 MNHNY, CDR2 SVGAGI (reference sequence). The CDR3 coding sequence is TGTGCCAGCAGCCCGGGTGGAAACAGGGGCGAGCAGTACTTC. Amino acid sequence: CASSPGGNRGEQYF.

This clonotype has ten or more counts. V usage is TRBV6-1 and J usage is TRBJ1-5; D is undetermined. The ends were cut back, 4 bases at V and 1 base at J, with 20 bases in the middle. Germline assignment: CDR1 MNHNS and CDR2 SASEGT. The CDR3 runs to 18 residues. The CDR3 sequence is CASSGKPGRRVSNQPQHF. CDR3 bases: TGTGCCAGCAGTGGAAAACCGGGCCGTCGGGTAAGCAATCAGCCCCAGCATTTT.

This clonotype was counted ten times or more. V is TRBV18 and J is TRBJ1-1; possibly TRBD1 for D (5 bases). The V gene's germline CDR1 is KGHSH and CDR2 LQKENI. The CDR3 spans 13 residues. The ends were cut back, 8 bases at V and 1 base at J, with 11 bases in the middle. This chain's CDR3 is CASSSDRNTEAFF. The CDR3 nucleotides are TGTGCCAGCAGCTCTGACAGGAACACTGAAGCTTTCTTT.

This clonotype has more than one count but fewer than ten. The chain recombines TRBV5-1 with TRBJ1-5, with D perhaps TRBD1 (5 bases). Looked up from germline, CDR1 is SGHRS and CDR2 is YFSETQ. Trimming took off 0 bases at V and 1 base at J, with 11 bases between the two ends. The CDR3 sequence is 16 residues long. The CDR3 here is CASSLGARESNQPQHF. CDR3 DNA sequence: TGCGCCAGCAGCTTGGGGGCCAGGGAGAGCAATCAGCCCCAGCATTTT.

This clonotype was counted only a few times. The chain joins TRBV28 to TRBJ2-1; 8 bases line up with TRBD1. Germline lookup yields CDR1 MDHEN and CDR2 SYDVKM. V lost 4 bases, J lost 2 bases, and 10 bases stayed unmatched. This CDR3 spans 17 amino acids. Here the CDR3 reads CASSSVPGQGAYNEQFF. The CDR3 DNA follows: TGTGCCAGCAGTTCCGTCCCAGGACAGGGAGCCTACAATGAGCAGTTCTTC.